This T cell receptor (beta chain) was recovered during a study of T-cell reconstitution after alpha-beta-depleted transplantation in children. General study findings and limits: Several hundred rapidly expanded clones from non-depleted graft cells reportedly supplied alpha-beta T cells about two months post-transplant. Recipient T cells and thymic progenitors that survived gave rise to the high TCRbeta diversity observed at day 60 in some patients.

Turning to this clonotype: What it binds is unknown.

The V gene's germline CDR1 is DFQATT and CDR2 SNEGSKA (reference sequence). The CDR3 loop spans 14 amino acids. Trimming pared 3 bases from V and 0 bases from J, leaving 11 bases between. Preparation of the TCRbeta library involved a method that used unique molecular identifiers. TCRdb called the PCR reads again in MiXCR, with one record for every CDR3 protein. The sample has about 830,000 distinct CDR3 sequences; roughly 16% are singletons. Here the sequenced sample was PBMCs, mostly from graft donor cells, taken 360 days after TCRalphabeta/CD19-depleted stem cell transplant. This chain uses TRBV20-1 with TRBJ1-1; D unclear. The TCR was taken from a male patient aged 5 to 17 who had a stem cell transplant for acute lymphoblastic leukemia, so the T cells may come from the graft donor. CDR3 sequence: CSARRENMNTEAFF. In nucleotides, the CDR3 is TGCAGTGCTAGGAGGGAAAACATGAACACTGAAGCTTTCTTT.